A selection of T cell receptor beta chains follows, all from one sample in a study of OX40 agonist ivuxolimab in advanced cancers. Assay: immunoSEQ multiplex PCR; the TCRdb copy retains only in-frame clones and omits some. In the table there are fewer than 100,000 clones, about 93% of which are singletons. Sequencing was performed on CD4+ or CD8+ T cells sorted from blood, taken in a trial of the OX40 agonist ivuxolimab. The receptor source for this set is an adult with an advanced solid tumor such as melanoma, head and neck, liver or kidney cancer. The CDR3 runs from the conserved cysteine through the conserved F or W.

V gene,J gene,CDR3 protein
TRBV15,TRBJ2-3,CATSTSTVSDTQYF
TRBV29-1,TRBJ1-2,CSVENILLSGYTF
TRBV6-5,TRBJ1-2,CASRDPSRSYGYTF
TRBV9,TRBJ2-3,CASSVAGVADTQYF
TRBV11-2,TRBJ2-1,CASSFSSAGEQFF
TRBV2,TRBJ2-5,CASNSYQHQYF
TRBV4-3,TRBJ2-7,CASSHAPGDSYEQYF
TRBV7-8,TRBJ2-6,CASSLGGGSGANVLTF
TRBV7-9,TRBJ2-7,CASSLEETGTRYEQYF
TRBV19,TRBJ1-5,CASRWAGGLYSNQPQHF